This T cell receptor beta chain was sequenced for a study of cytomegalovirus exposure and HLA in healthy donors. In the study overall: Inside one of the first data releases sat 75 million to 100 million unique TCRs taken from HLA-typed donors.

About this clone: Its antigen is currently unknown. Other DNA sequences within the sample encode an identical CDR3.

V lost 5 bases and J lost 4; bases outside the gene matches: 7. Germline CDR1 MNHEY, CDR2 SVGAGI. The CDR3 is made up of 14 amino acids. PCR was performed using 60 Vbeta and 13 Jbeta primers. Sequencing used immunoSEQ multiplex PCR; TCRdb keeps in-frame clones, though not all of them. The table shows 180,000 or so clones, with roughly 80% occurring only once. Overall study results and limits: Likely technical artifact: a cluster of highly shared sequence variants.

This chain connects TRBV6-5 to TRBJ1-2; TRBD1 matches 7 bases. The specimen was PBMCs. The clonotype originates from a man aged 35-49 years in good health and CMV-seronegative. The CDR3 DNA is TGTGCCAGCAGTCCCCCCGGGACAGCCTATGGCTACACCTTC. Residues: CASSPPGTAYGYTF.